A single sample is the source of the 27 T cell receptor beta chains below, sequenced in a study of naive and memory T cell subsets. Four PCR rounds used nested alpha and beta constant region primers plus the SP2 primer. A single record per CDR3 protein comes from TCRdb applying MiXCR to the UMI-ligation and nested PCR reads. The profile shows tens of thousands of distinct CDR3 sequences, 8% to 13% of them singletons. Treatment in this sample: skin biopsy from PPD injection site in Mantoux-positive individual. The library had UMIs added by 3' ligation of an oligonucleotide to TCR cDNA. The source material was skin, sampled from a tuberculin skin test site. Receptors were obtained from an adult in good health.

In its sample, this clonotype is medium-sized (0.01 to 0.1%). In DNA, the CDR3 is TGCAGTGCTAGAGACTTTCCGGAAACCAACACTGAAGCTTTCTTT. It encodes CSARDFPETNTEAFF. This sequence joins TRBV20-1 and TRBJ1-1; D is ambiguous. CDR1 and CDR2 (germline): DFQATT, SNEGSKA (reference sequence). V lost 0 bases and J lost 2, with 13 bases in between. This CDR3 is built from 15 residues.

This clonotype was seen repeatedly, ten times or more. The chain is built from TRBV12-3 or TRBV12-4 and TRBJ2-1, with D perhaps TRBD2 (6 bases). The length of the CDR3 is 14 residues. Trimming left V 4 bases short and J 0 bases short, with 7 bases between. CDR3 region: CASSSGSSYNEQFF. In nucleotides, the CDR3 is TGTGCCAGCAGTTCCGGGAGCTCCTACAATGAGCAGTTCTTC.

As DNA, the CDR3 is TGTGCCAGCAGCTACCCCTCCGGGGGACTAGCCGGAGATACGCAGTATTTT. This encodes CASSYPSGGLAGDTQYF. V usage is TRBV7-9 and J usage is TRBJ2-3; 9 positions match TRBD2. V dropped 4 bases and J dropped 5; count of bases not matched to a gene: 13. CDR1 is SEHNR, CDR2 FQNEAQ, per germline (reference sequence). The CDR3 totals 17 residues.

This clonotype was seen ten or more times. The chain couples TRBV7-2 to TRBJ2-7; the D gene is possibly TRBD2 (6 bases). This CDR3 spans 14 amino acids. Germline V gene sequence: CDR1 SGHTA, CDR2 FQGNSA. The germline V and J ends were trimmed by 5 bases and 2 bases, with 13 bases remaining between them. CDR3 in DNA: TGTGCCAGCAGCCGGGACTCCATCACCTACGAGCAGTACTTC. This gives the protein CASSRDSITYEQYF.

This clonotype was seen more than once but under ten times. The V call is TRBV29-1, the J call TRBJ2-3; TRBD1 aligns across 8 bases. Per the germline V gene, CDR1 is SQVTM and CDR2 is ANQGSEA. Trimming cost V 5 bases and J 0 bases; bases outside gene matches: 4. The CDR3 runs 14 residues. The CDR3 nucleotides read TGCAGCGTTTTGGACAGGGCTAGCACAGATACGCAGTATTTT. The encoded protein is CSVLDRASTDTQYF.

This clonotype was counted many times. The rearrangement links TRBV19 to TRBJ1-1; D not resolved. This CDR3 is built from 14 residues. V was cut by 1 base and J by 4 bases, with 10 bases left in between. Germline V gives CDR1 LNHDA, CDR2 SQIVND (reference sequence). The CDR3 DNA follows: TGTGCCAGTAGTATAGGTACAGTTGGCACTGAAGCTTTCTTT. Translating gives CASSIGTVGTEAFF.

This clonotype is labeled as medium-sized. The chain is built from TRBV4-1 and TRBJ2-4; D possibly corresponds to TRBD2 (6 bases). The length of the CDR3 is 16 residues. Germline V lookup: CDR1 MGHRA, CDR2 YSYEKL. V lost 8 bases and J lost 1, with 18 bases in between. This chain's CDR3 is CASGGVGFLAKNIQYF. In nucleotides, the CDR3 is TGCGCCAGCGGCGGGGTTGGGTTCTTGGCCAAAAACATTCAGTACTTC.

At least ten counts were recorded for this clonotype. This chain joins TRBV5-1 and TRBJ2-6, with TRBD1 matching over 9 bases. CDR1 is SGHRS, CDR2 YFSETQ, per germline. The CDR3 runs to 21 residues. Trimming at V came to 2 bases and at J to 0 bases, leaving 15 bases not matched to a gene. In nucleotides, the CDR3 is TGCGCCAGCAGCTTCTCCCCGGGACAGGGTAGTTTTATCTCTGGGGCCAACGTCCTGACTTTC. Its protein is CASSFSPGQGSFISGANVLTF.

This clonotype showed up just a few times. The chain carries TRBV20-1 and TRBJ2-5, with D perhaps TRBD1 or TRBD2 (6 bases each). The V end lost 3 bases, the J end lost 2 bases, and 16 bases lay between the germline ends. Germline CDR1 DFQATT, CDR2 SNEGSKA (reference sequence). The CDR3 has 15 amino acids. The DNA of the CDR3 is TGCAGTGCTAGTAGGTCGGGGGCGAGTCAAGAGACCCAGTACTTC. Translated: CSASRSGASQETQYF.

This clonotype was seen repeatedly, ten times or more. The chain couples TRBV18 to TRBJ2-7; 7 nucleotides line up with TRBD2. V trimming: 3 bases; J trimming: 3 bases; junction bases outside the gene matches: 5. Germline CDR1 is KGHSH and CDR2 is LQKENI. This CDR3 is 14 amino acids long. CDR3: CASSPASGYYEQYF. CDR3 nucleotide sequence: TGTGCCAGCTCACCGGCTAGCGGATACTACGAGCAGTACTTC. The complete variable domain, with remaining parts taken from reference TRBV18 and TRBJ2-7, reads NAGVMQNPRHLVRRRGQEARLRCSPMKGHSHVYWYRQLPEEGLKFMVYLQKENIIDESGMPKERFSAEFPKEGPSILRIQQVVRGDSAAYFCASSPASGYYEQYFGPGTRLTVT.

This clonotype is labeled as medium-sized. The V gene is TRBV18, the J gene TRBJ1-5; no definite D call. CDR1 and CDR2 (germline): KGHSH, LQKENI. This CDR3 contains 16 residues. V gave up 2 bases and J gave up 5 bases, with 16 bases separating them. For the CDR3, the DNA is TGTGCCAGCTCACCAATGGAGGGCAGGCCTGATCAGCCCCAGCATTTT. Its translation is CASSPMEGRPDQPQHF.

The chain couples TRBV5-1 to TRBJ2-4, with TRBD2 as a possible D gene (6 bases). Germline lookup yields CDR1 SGHRS and CDR2 YFSETQ. There are 13 residues in the CDR3. Between the trimmed V and J ends, which lost 4 bases and 5 bases, there was a span of 10 bases. The CDR3 sequence is CASSEPGENIQYF. For the CDR3, the DNA is TGCGCCAGCAGCGAGCCGGGAGAAAACATTCAGTACTTC.

Note on this clonotype: Relative to the germline gene, one junction end is altered; a read error may explain this. The V call is TRBV27, the J call TRBJ1-6, with TRBD1 identical over 7 bases. CDR1 MNHEY and CDR2 SMNVEV come from the germline V gene (reference sequence). This CDR3 is built from 16 residues. The CDR3 DNA reads as TGTGCCTGCAGTTCCCCGACAGGGTTGGGCAATTCACCCCTCCACTTT. Translating gives CACSSPTGLGNSPLHF.

This chain uses TRBV19 with TRBJ2-6, with a possible D match to TRBD2 (5 bases). Germline V gene sequence: CDR1 LNHDA, CDR2 SQIVND (reference sequence). The CDR3 sequence is 14 residues long. Trimming stripped 6 bases from V and 2 bases from J, with 8 bases between. CDR3 bases: TGTGCCAGTAGATTAGCGACTGGGGCCAACGTCCTGACTTTC. Translation gives CASRLATGANVLTF.

The chain links TRBV5-1 to TRBJ2-1; 8 nucleotides match TRBD2. Germline V gives CDR1 SGHRS, CDR2 YFSETQ. V lost 4 bases, J lost 9 bases, and 18 bases stayed unmatched. CDR3 length: 17 residues. The chain's CDR3 is CASSPGAGGGHQSEQFF. The CDR3 bases are TGCGCCAGCAGCCCGGGGGCGGGCGGGGGGCATCAGAGTGAGCAGTTCTTC. Using reference TRBV5-1 and TRBJ2-1 for the parts outside the CDR3, the full variable domain is KAGVTQTPRYLIKTRGQQVTLSCSPISGHRSVSWYQQTPGQGLQFLFEYFSETQRNKGNFPGRFSGRQFSNSRSEMNVSTLELGDSALYLCASSPGAGGGHQSEQFFGPGTRLTVL.

V usage is TRBV29-1 and J usage is TRBJ1-1, with 7 nucleotides matching TRBD1. Germline CDR1 SQVTM, CDR2 ANQGSEA. Trimming cost V 7 bases and J 5 bases; bases outside gene matches: 7. This CDR3 is 12 amino acids long. CDR3 DNA sequence: TGCAGCGGGGACAGCCTGAGGACTGAAGCTTTCTTT. Its protein is CSGDSLRTEAFF.

This clonotype was seen at least ten times. This rearrangement joins TRBV7-8 to TRBJ2-1; TRBD2 matches 8 bases. Germline V gene sequence: CDR1 SGHVS, CDR2 FQNEAQ. The CDR3 has 14 amino acids. V was pared by 1 base and J by 13 bases, with 9 bases of the junction left unmatched. As DNA, the CDR3 is TGTGCCAGCAGCTTAGGTTCCGGGGGGGCACCCCAGTTCTTC. This translates into CASSLGSGGAPQFF. The entire variable domain, with the rest obtained from reference TRBV7-8 and TRBJ2-1, is as follows: GAGVSQSPRYKVAKRGQDVALRCDPISGHVSLFWYQQALGQGPEFLTYFQNEAQLDKSGLPSDRFFAERPEGSVSTLKIQRTQQEDSAVYLCASSLGSGGAPQFFGPGTRLTVL.

This clonotype was seen at least ten times. This chain uses TRBV19 with TRBJ2-2, with unresolved D. Germline CDR1 LNHDA, CDR2 SQIVND (reference sequence). Trimming took off 5 bases at V and 6 bases at J, with 19 bases between the two ends. This CDR3 contains 16 residues. CDR3 sequence reads: CASSPKSPPRPGELFF. DNA for the CDR3: TGTGCCAGTAGTCCGAAGTCCCCTCCGAGGCCCGGGGAGCTGTTTTTT.

The chain has TRBV5-1 and TRBJ2-1; 13 bases are a match to TRBD2. Germline CDR1 reads SGHRS; CDR2 reads YFSETQ. V lost 4 bases, J lost 6 bases, and 1 base stayed unmatched. CDR3 length: 14 residues. This chain's CDR3 is CASSTSGGANEQFF. CDR3 DNA sequence: TGCGCCAGCAGCACTAGCGGGGGGGCCAATGAGCAGTTCTTC.

This chain connects TRBV29-1 to TRBJ1-1; D may be TRBD1 (5 bases). The CDR3 is 11 amino acids. V lost 4 bases and J lost 6, with 9 bases in between. Germline CDR1 is SQVTM and CDR2 is ANQGSEA. The CDR3 bases are TGCAGCGTTGGTTGGGGGGCTGAAGCTTTCTTT. Amino acid sequence: CSVGWGAEAFF.

This clonotype was counted ten times or more. The chain links TRBV3-1 to TRBJ2-1; 14 nucleotides align to TRBD2. J was trimmed by 10 bases and V by 4 bases; bases with no gene match: 12. Per germline, CDR1 LGHDT and CDR2 YNNKEL (reference sequence). The length of the CDR3 is 17 residues. CDR3 sequence reads: CASSLDRLAGGPEEQFF. In DNA, the CDR3 is TGTGCCAGCAGCCTGGACCGACTAGCGGGAGGGCCGGAGGAGCAGTTCTTC.

The chain combines TRBV9 with TRBJ1-1, with TRBD1 matching 7 bases. J lost 2 bases, V lost 0 bases, and 4 bases had no gene match. CDR3 length equals 15 residues. The germline V gene has CDR1 SGDLS and CDR2 YYNGEE. The CDR3 here is CASSVVGTDNTEAFF. CDR3 nucleotides: TGTGCCAGCAGCGTAGTAGGGACAGACAACACTGAAGCTTTCTTT.

A few counts support this clonotype. This sequence joins TRBV19 and TRBJ2-1, with TRBD2 identical over 9 bases. The CDR3 runs 16 residues. V shed 8 bases and J 0 bases; nucleotides not matched to a gene: 8. Germline lookup yields CDR1 LNHDA and CDR2 SQIVND (reference sequence). Here the CDR3 DNA reads TGTGCCAGTGGAGGGACTAGCTTGAGCTCCTACAATGAGCAGTTCTTC. Its protein product is CASGGTSLSSYNEQFF.

Regarding this clonotype: A much bigger clone sits one base away, suggesting this may be a read error. V usage is TRBV14 and J usage is TRBJ2-4; TRBD2 aligns across 7 bases. The CDR3 length is 16 residues. The germline V gene has CDR1 SGHDN and CDR2 FVKESK. CDR3 bases: TGTACCAGCAGCCAAGGCCCCAGCGGGATGTGGGACATTCAGTACTTC. Its translation is CTSSQGPSGMWDIQYF.

The chain carries TRBV25-1 and TRBJ2-1, with TRBD1 matching over 8 bases. V lost 3 bases, J lost 7 bases, and 23 bases stayed unmatched. The CDR3 runs 20 residues. Looked up from germline, CDR1 is MGHDK and CDR2 is SYGVNS. The CDR3 DNA reads as TGTGCCAGCAGTGACCTACTGGCGGGACAGGACCGTATTGGGCGAAATGAGCAGTTCTTC. Translating it yields CASSDLLAGQDRIGRNEQFF.

This clonotype has at least ten counts. This rearrangement joins TRBV7-3 to TRBJ2-2; perhaps TRBD2 as D (5 bases). Looked up from germline, CDR1 is SGHTA and CDR2 is FQGTGA. Between the trimmed V and J ends, which lost 1 base and 7 bases, there was a span of 22 bases. The CDR3 loop spans 18 amino acids. The CDR3 is CASSLIPLGVPGGGELFF. In nucleotides, the CDR3 is TGTGCCAGCAGCTTAATTCCTTTGGGAGTCCCTGGAGGCGGGGAGCTGTTTTTT.

In this sample, this clonotype turned up many times. The chain carries TRBV12-3 or TRBV12-4 and TRBJ1-2; the D is unclear. Trimming pared 6 bases from V and 2 bases from J, leaving 10 bases between. There are 13 residues in the CDR3. CDR3 loop: CASSPDRNYGYTF. CDR3 nucleotides: TGTGCCAGCAGCCCCGACCGAAACTATGGCTACACCTTC.